This is a list of T cell receptor beta chains from one sample in a study of hypomethylating agent response in myelodysplastic syndrome. Clones were sequenced by immunoSEQ multiplex PCR, and TCRdb holds only the in-frame ones, with some missing. The sample includes roughly 9,800 clones, about 83% of them seen just once. The material sequenced was bone marrow, taken before or after starting hypomethylating agent treatment for myelodysplastic syndrome (not recorded which). These receptors were taken from a human donor with myelodysplastic syndrome. Both conserved end residues are trimmed from each CDR3.

j_call v_call cdr3_aa
TRBJ1-1 TRBV2 ASSLGRRGGNYRNTEAF
TRBJ1-2 TRBV6-1 ASSERGHYGYT
TRBJ2-1 TRBV11-3 ASSLGREGVKF
TRBJ2-7 TRBV6-6 ASSYSIIGQAYEQY
TRBJ2-1 TRBV7-3 ASSFYTAAYNEQF
TRBJ2-2 TRBV19 ASRGTGDTGELF
TRBJ1-4 TRBV11-2 ASSFRGFPFANEKLF
TRBJ2-5 TRBV5-5 ASRQGQTMWETQY
TRBJ2-3 TRBV7-6 ASSPDGPSTDTQY
TRBJ2-7 TRBV5-1 ASSSVPYEQY
TRBJ2-2 TRBV5-1 ASSPDSGNTGELF
TRBJ2-5 TRBV19 ASSPRQGGTQY
TRBJ1-1 TRBV7-8 ASSFSRNTEAF
TRBJ2-1 TRBV5-4 ASSFGGAAYNEQF
TRBJ1-4 TRBV10-1 ASSEGQGVAEKLF
TRBJ1-5 TRBV10-3 AISEDLNNQPQH
TRBJ1-5 TRBV10-2 ASSEVGNQPQH
TRBJ2-4 TRBV6-6 ASSRGGTKNIQY
TRBJ1-1 TRBV18 ASSPRPGENTEAF
TRBJ2-5 TRBV15 ATSRLVSSGSQKTQY
TRBJ1-6 TRBV10-3 AIRWDRGNSPLH
TRBJ2-2 TRBV7-3 ASSLTDSRRGDGTGELF
TRBJ2-1 TRBV6-1 ASSEAQVAHNEQF
TRBJ1-2 TRBV5-1 ASSFTAANYGYT
TRBJ2-2 TRBV2 ASSERTLGGTGELF
TRBJ2-7 TRBV2 ASTRSGYEQY
TRBJ2-2 TRBV7-9 ASSFPDRNTGELF
TRBJ1-2 TRBV5-4 ASSLPGTYVYT
TRBJ2-5 TRBV27 ASSLAGVGETQY
TRBJ2-3 TRBV25-1 ASSAGWGDTQY
TRBJ2-7 TRBV5-1 ASSFGQGGEGYEQY
TRBJ2-3 TRBV5-6 ASSSLNPATDTQY
TRBJ2-5 TRBV25-1 ASSLPERGPKQTQY
TRBJ1-2 TRBV5-1 ASSFWSRKKQWGYT
TRBJ2-3 TRBV4-1 ASSQEGLAGGRTDTQY
TRBJ1-4 TRBV6-1 ASSEIIDEKLF
TRBJ2-7 TRBV5-8 ASSPDRAPYEQY